One and the same sample provided the 27 T cell receptor beta chains below, sequenced in a study of shared clonotypes between healthy human individuals. Repertoires were generated with immunoSEQ multiplex PCR, while TCRdb's copy carries only in-frame clones and drops some. This sample yields millions of clones, of which about 92% are seen a single time; approximately 1.7% belongs to the top ten. The naive CD8 subset, CD45RO-negative cells positively selected for CCR7, excluded terminally differentiated effector memory CD45RA+ cells. Sequenced material: naive CD8+ T cells from PBMCs. These receptors were taken from a young man in good health. Some clones in this sample may be carry-over from other donors' samples.

As concerns this clone: Other nucleotide sequences from this sample produce the same CDR3. The chain has TRBV7-6 and TRBJ2-1, with 7 positions matching TRBD2. With V trimmed by 5 bases and J by 1 base, 5 bases remained unmatched. There are 15 residues in the CDR3. The germline V gene has CDR1 SGHVS and CDR2 FNYEAQ. The CDR3 sequence is CASSLMGGSYNEQFF. CDR3 in DNA: TGTGCCAGCAGCCTAATGGGGGGGTCCTACAATGAGCAGTTCTTC.

The chain is built from TRBV4-1 and TRBJ1-1; D unresolved. This CDR3 is 14 amino acids long. Germline CDR1 MGHRA, CDR2 YSYEKL. With 6 bases removed from V and 1 base from J, the gap between germline ends came to 12 bases. CDR3 protein: CASRLGPRNTEAFF. CDR3 bases: TGCGCCAGCAGGTTAGGACCGCGGAACACTGAAGCTTTCTTT.

CDR3 sequence reads: CASSLSPGHVYGYTF. CDR3 DNA sequence: TGTGCCAGCAGTTTATCGCCGGGGCACGTCTATGGCTACACCTTC. V gene TRBV27 combines with J gene TRBJ1-2; D is possibly TRBD1 (5 bases). Germline CDR1 and CDR2: MNHEY and SMNVEV (reference sequence). V lost 0 bases and J 4 bases, leaving 12 bases between the germline ends. CDR3 length: 15 residues.

The V call is TRBV6-5, the J call TRBJ2-3, with D hard to call. Germline V gene data show CDR1 as MNHEY and CDR2 as SVGAGI. The CDR3 is 13 residues long. The V end lost 2 bases, the J end lost 2 bases, and 5 bases lay between the germline ends. CDR3 region: CASSYGATDTQYF. As DNA, the CDR3 is TGTGCCAGCAGTTACGGAGCCACAGATACGCAGTATTTT.

The J gene is TRBJ1-1, the V gene TRBV18; D gene uncertain. V lost 3 bases and J lost 3, with 14 bases in between. The CDR3 is 15 residues long. CDR1 and CDR2 from the germline V gene are KGHSH and LQKENI. CDR3 residues: CASSPPAWSDTEAFF. The CDR3 nucleotides read TGTGCCAGCTCACCCCCAGCCTGGTCGGACACTGAAGCTTTCTTT.

V is TRBV13 and J is TRBJ1-2, with D possibly being TRBD1 (6 bases). V was cut by 4 bases and J by 7 bases, with 19 bases left in between. Germline V gene lookup returns CDR1 PRHDT and CDR2 FYEKMQ (reference sequence). The CDR3 is made up of 15 amino acids. In nucleotides, the CDR3 is TGTGCCAGCAGCTCAGGGGACCCAAAAATTGGTGGCTACACCTTC. It specifies CASSSGDPKIGGYTF.

The J gene is TRBJ1-1, the V gene TRBV6-5; tentatively, D is TRBD1 (5 bases). V dropped 5 bases and J dropped 1 base, with 11 bases sitting between them. CDR1 is MNHEY, CDR2 SVGAGI, per germline. This CDR3 contains 14 residues. The CDR3 DNA is TGTGCCAGCAGTACCTCCGGGGGGAACACTGAAGCTTTCTTT. Its translation: CASSTSGGNTEAFF.

V and J are TRBV4-1 and TRBJ2-5; D remains unclear. Judging by the DNA end, TRBJ2-7 fits better; the J call may be wrong. This CDR3 is built from 14 residues. The germline gives CDR1 MGHRA, CDR2 YSYEKL. The CDR3 nucleotides are TGCGCCAGCAGCCAAGACCCCGCGAGCGACGAGCAGTACTTC. This sequence encodes CASSQDPASDEQYF.

The chain is built from TRBV28 and TRBJ1-4; D is perhaps TRBD1 (6 bases). Germline V gives CDR1 MDHEN, CDR2 SYDVKM. The CDR3 sequence is 15 residues long. Trimming left V 7 bases short and J 4 bases short, with 16 bases between. CDR3 sequence (DNA): TGTGCCAGCAAATGGACAGTTTCCATTAATGAAAAACTGTTTTTT. Amino acid sequence: CASKWTVSINEKLFF.

The chain uses TRBV5-4 and TRBJ2-3, with D perhaps assigned TRBD1 or TRBD2 (6 bases each). V dropped 4 bases and J dropped 2 bases, with 14 bases sitting between them. Germline assignment: CDR1 SGHNT and CDR2 YYREEE (reference sequence). The CDR3 loop spans 15 amino acids. CDR3 in DNA: TGTGCCAGCAGCCCCGGGGGCGGGTCCACAGATACGCAGTATTTT. Protein product: CASSPGGGSTDTQYF.

This CDR3 is CASSDGWGLGGYTF. As DNA, the CDR3 is TGTGCCAGCAGTGATGGGTGGGGCCTCGGTGGCTACACCTTC. The J gene is TRBJ1-2, the V gene TRBV25-1; TRBD1 is a possible D gene (5 bases). CDR1 is MGHDK, CDR2 SYGVNS, per germline. The CDR3 has 14 residues. Trimming cost V 3 bases and J 7 bases, with 15 bases left between them.

CDR3 protein: CASSQVIAEVYEQYF. The CDR3 nucleotides are TGCGCCAGCAGCCAAGTCATAGCGGAAGTCTACGAGCAGTACTTC. J is TRBJ2-7 and V is TRBV4-1; weak D call: TRBD2 (6 bases). Deletions cut 1 base from V and 3 bases from J, with 13 bases between. This CDR3 region has 15 residues. In germline, CDR1 is MGHRA, CDR2 YSYEKL.

The V and J genes are TRBV7-3 and TRBJ2-1, with 13 bases aligning to TRBD2. J lost 8 bases, V lost 4 bases, and 5 bases had no gene match. Germline V gene data show CDR1 as SGHTA and CDR2 as FQGTGA. The CDR3 consists of 15 residues. The CDR3 coding sequence is TGTGCCAGCAGCTCCGGGACTAGCGGGATCCATGAGCAGTTCTTC. Translation gives CASSSGTSGIHEQFF.

V gene TRBV4-1 combines with J gene TRBJ2-7, with 9 bases that match TRBD1. The CDR3 extends over 15 amino acids. With V trimmed by 3 bases and J by 0 bases, 3 bases remained unmatched. Germline V gives CDR1 MGHRA, CDR2 YSYEKL. In DNA form, the CDR3 reads TGCGCCAGCAGCCACGGACAGGGGTCCTCCTACGAGCAGTACTTC. Encoded protein: CASSHGQGSSYEQYF.

The genes are TRBV10-3 and TRBJ2-1; 12 positions agree with TRBD2. This CDR3 region has 16 residues. Germline assignment: CDR1 ENHRY and CDR2 SYGVKD. V shed 5 bases, J shed 7 bases, and the junction held 9 bases outside the gene matches. CDR3 nucleotides: TGTGCCATCAGTTCCACCCACACTAGCGGGAGGAATGAGCAGTTCTTC. It encodes CAISSTHTSGRNEQFF.

This sequence joins TRBV7-9 and TRBJ2-1; D is perhaps TRBD2 (5 bases). The germline V and J ends were trimmed by 5 bases and 8 bases, with 7 bases remaining between them. Germline V gene sequence: CDR1 SEHNR, CDR2 FQNEAQ (reference sequence). The CDR3 runs 11 residues. The CDR3 region is CASSSGHEQFF. CDR3 nucleotides: TGTGCCAGCAGCAGCGGACATGAGCAGTTCTTC.

The chain links TRBV11-2 to TRBJ2-2; D unresolved. The CDR3 is 14 residues long. The germline CDR1 and CDR2 sequences are SGHAT and FQNNGV. V gave up 4 bases and J gave up 0 bases, with 6 bases separating them. The CDR3: CASSWNPNTGELFF. The CDR3 DNA follows: TGTGCCAGCAGCTGGAACCCGAACACCGGGGAGCTGTTTTTT.

The gene calls are TRBV30 and TRBJ1-5; 10 nucleotides match TRBD1. CDR3 length: 15 residues. J was trimmed by 7 bases and V by 3 bases; bases with no gene match: 9. The germline CDR1 and CDR2 sequences are GTSNPN and SVGIG (reference sequence). In DNA form, the CDR3 reads TGTGCCTGGAGCCCAAGGACAGGGGGATCCCAGCCCCAGCATTTT. This sequence encodes CAWSPRTGGSQPQHF.

Only one count was recorded for this clone. The chain is built from TRBV9 and TRBJ1-2, with D perhaps matching TRBD1 (6 bases). V lost 4 bases and J 7 bases, leaving 11 bases between the germline ends. Germline CDR1 and CDR2: SGDLS and YYNGEE. The CDR3 contains 12 residues. DNA for the CDR3: TGTGCCAGCAGCTCACTCAGGGGTGGCTACACCTTC. It codes for CASSSLRGGYTF. The variable domain in full, with the rest retrieved from reference TRBV9 and TRBJ1-2, is DSGVTQTPKHLITATGQRVTLRCSPRSGDLSVYWYQQSLDQGLQFLIQYYNGEERAKGNILERFSAQQFPDLHSELNLSSLELGDSALYFCASSSLRGGYTFGSGTRLTVV.

The gene calls are TRBV7-8 and TRBJ1-5; the D gene is possibly TRBD1 (5 bases). The CDR3 sequence is 16 residues long. Per germline, CDR1 SGHVS and CDR2 FQNEAQ. V lost 5 bases, J lost 3 bases, and 17 bases lay in between. CDR3 protein: CASSEPGLGHNQPQHF. DNA of the CDR3: TGTGCCAGCAGCGAACCAGGGTTAGGCCACAATCAGCCCCAGCATTTT.

This chain links TRBV10-3 with TRBJ1-5, with TRBD1 matching over 7 bases. The germline gives CDR1 ENHRY, CDR2 SYGVKD. The CDR3 length is 17 residues. Germline trimming cut 8 bases from V and 0 bases from J; bases unmatched to any gene: 13. CDR3 DNA: TGTGCCATCGGGGATCCGACAGGGAGAGATAGCAATCAGCCCCAGCATTTT. Residues: CAIGDPTGRDSNQPQHF.

The chain couples TRBV19 to TRBJ1-2, with D tentatively TRBD1 (6 bases). Between the trimmed V and J ends, which lost 5 bases and 3 bases, there was a span of 10 bases. The CDR3 length is 13 residues. In germline, CDR1 is LNHDA, CDR2 SQIVND (reference sequence). The CDR3 protein is CASSGGGYYGYTF. CDR3 nucleotide sequence: TGTGCCAGTAGTGGAGGGGGATACTATGGCTACACCTTC.

This clone has a single count. The J gene is TRBJ2-5, the V gene TRBV6-1; D perhaps matches TRBD2 (6 bases). Deletions cut 2 bases from V and 1 base from J, with 14 bases between. CDR1 MNHNS and CDR2 SASEGT come from the germline V gene. This CDR3 is built from 16 residues. The CDR3 DNA follows: TGTGCCAGCAGTGAATACGGGGGAGGACTCCAAGAGACCCAGTACTTC. It codes for CASSEYGGGLQETQYF.

The chain carries TRBV5-8 and TRBJ2-7, with 8 bases lining up with TRBD1. Germline V gives CDR1 SGHTS, CDR2 YDEGEE. The junction had 7 bases not matched to a gene; V was cut back by 4 bases and J by 4 bases. The CDR3 has 14 residues. The CDR3 DNA sequence: TGTGCCAGCAGCGACAGGGGATGGAAGTACGAGCAGTACTTC. It is translated as CASSDRGWKYEQYF.

This clone is a singleton in its sample. The chain couples TRBV28 to TRBJ1-2; 7 bases fit TRBD1. CDR1 MDHEN and CDR2 SYDVKM come from the germline V gene. The CDR3 contains 16 residues. Germline trimming cut 0 bases from V and 4 bases from J; bases unmatched to any gene: 8. The CDR3 coding sequence is TGTGCCAGCAGTTTATGGAGCAGGGGGGCCCCCTATGGCTACACCTTC. This codes for CASSLWSRGAPYGYTF.

The V call is TRBV28, the J call TRBJ1-2; D possibly corresponds to TRBD1 (5 bases). The CDR3 covers 13 residues. V lost 5 bases, J lost 5 bases, and 12 bases lay in between. Germline CDR1 is MDHEN and CDR2 is SYDVKM. The DNA of the CDR3 is TGTGCCAGCAGTAGGGCCAGGGATTATGGCTACACCTTC. Its protein product is CASSRARDYGYTF.

The chain joins TRBV2 to TRBJ2-1, with D perhaps TRBD2 (5 bases). The CDR3 length is 14 residues. Deletions cut 8 bases from V and 0 bases from J, with 11 bases between. Germline values: CDR1 SNHLY, CDR2 FYNNEI. CDR3 in DNA: TGTGCCAGCCTAGCCCCGAGCTCCTACAATGAGCAGTTCTTC. Its protein is CASLAPSSYNEQFF.